This T cell receptor beta chain comes out of a study of blood T cell repertoires in COVID-19. Study in general: Some COVID-19 samples were acute and others convalescent; all came from the United States, Italy and Spain. T cells, B-cell-depleted T cells, or PBMCs supplied cDNA or gDNA.

V lost 0 bases and J lost 5; bases outside the gene matches: 6. CDR3 length equals 15 residues. Germline V gene sequence: CDR1 SGDLS, CDR2 YYNGEE. The method was immunoSEQ multiplex PCR; TCRdb's version includes in-frame clones alone and lacks a portion of them. The data hold over 200,000 clones, with 84% observed a single time. Material for sequencing was PBMCs or T cells enriched from blood (not recorded which). This sequence joins TRBV9 and TRBJ2-5, with 8 bases identical to TRBD2. This clonotype was sampled from a man in his 60s who had recovered from COVID-19. The CDR3 DNA sequence: TGTGCCAGCAGCGTAGGCGGGGGGTTTTCGGAGACCCAGTACTTC. Its translation is CASSVGGGFSETQYF.